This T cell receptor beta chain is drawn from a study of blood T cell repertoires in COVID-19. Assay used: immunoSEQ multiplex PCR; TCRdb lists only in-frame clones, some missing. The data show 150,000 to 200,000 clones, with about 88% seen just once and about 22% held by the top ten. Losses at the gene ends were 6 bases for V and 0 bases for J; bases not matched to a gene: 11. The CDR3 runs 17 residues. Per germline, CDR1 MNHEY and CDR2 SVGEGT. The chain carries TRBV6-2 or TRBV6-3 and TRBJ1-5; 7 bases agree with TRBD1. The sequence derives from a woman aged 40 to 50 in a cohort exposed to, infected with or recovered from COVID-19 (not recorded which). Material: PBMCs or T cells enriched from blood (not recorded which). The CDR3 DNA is TGTGCCAGCAGCTGGGACAGAAAAGGGTTTAGCAATCAGCCCCAGCATTTT. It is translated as CASSWDRKGFSNQPQHF.